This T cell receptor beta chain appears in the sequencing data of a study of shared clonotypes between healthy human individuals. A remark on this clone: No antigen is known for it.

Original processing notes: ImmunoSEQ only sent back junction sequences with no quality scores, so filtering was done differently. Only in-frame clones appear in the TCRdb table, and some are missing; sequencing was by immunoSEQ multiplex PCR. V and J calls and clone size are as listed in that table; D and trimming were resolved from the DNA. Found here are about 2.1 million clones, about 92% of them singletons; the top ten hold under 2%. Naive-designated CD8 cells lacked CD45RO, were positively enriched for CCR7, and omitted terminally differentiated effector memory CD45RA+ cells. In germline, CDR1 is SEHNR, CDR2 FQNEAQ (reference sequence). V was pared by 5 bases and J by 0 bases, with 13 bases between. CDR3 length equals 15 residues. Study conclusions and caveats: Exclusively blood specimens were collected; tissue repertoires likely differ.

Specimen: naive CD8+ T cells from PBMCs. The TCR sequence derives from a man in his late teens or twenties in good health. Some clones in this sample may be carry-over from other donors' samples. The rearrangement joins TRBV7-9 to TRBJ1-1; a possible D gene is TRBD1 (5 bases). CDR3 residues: CASSPGLGVNTEAFF. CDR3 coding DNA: TGTGCCAGCAGCCCCGGGCTGGGGGTGAACACTGAAGCTTTCTTT.